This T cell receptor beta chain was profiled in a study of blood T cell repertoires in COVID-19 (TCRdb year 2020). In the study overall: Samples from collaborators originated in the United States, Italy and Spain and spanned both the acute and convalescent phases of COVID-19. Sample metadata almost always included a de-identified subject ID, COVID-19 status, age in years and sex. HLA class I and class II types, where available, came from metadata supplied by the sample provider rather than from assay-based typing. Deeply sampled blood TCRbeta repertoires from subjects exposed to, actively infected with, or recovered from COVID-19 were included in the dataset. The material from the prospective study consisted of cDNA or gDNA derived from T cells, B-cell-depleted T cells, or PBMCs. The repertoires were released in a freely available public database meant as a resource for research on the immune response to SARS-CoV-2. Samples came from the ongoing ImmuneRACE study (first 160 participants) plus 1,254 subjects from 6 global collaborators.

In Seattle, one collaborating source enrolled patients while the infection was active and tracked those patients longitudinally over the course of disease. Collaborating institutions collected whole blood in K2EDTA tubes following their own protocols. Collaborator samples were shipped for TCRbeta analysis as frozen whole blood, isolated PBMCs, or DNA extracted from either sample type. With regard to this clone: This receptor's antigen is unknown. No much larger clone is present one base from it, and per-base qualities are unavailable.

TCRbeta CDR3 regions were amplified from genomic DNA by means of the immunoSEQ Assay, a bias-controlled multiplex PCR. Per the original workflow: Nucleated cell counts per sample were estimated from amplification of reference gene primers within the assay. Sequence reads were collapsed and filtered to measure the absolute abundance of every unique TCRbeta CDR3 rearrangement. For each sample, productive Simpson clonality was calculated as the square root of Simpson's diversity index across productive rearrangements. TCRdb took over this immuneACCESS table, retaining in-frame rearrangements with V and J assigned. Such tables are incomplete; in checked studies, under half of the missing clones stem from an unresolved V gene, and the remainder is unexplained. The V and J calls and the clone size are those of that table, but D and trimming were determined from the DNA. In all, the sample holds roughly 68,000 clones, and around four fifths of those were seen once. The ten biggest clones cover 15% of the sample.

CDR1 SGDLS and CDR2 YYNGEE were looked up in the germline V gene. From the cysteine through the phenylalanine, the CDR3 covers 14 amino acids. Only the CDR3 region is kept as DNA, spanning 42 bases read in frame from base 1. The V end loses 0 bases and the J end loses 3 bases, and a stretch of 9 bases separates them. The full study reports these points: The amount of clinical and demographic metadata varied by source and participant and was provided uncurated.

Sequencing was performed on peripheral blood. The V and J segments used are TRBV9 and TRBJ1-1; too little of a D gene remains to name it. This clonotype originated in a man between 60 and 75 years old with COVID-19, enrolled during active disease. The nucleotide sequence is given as TGTGCCAGCAGCGTAGGCGGAGACTACACTGAAGCTTTCTTT. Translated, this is CASSVGGDYTEAFF.